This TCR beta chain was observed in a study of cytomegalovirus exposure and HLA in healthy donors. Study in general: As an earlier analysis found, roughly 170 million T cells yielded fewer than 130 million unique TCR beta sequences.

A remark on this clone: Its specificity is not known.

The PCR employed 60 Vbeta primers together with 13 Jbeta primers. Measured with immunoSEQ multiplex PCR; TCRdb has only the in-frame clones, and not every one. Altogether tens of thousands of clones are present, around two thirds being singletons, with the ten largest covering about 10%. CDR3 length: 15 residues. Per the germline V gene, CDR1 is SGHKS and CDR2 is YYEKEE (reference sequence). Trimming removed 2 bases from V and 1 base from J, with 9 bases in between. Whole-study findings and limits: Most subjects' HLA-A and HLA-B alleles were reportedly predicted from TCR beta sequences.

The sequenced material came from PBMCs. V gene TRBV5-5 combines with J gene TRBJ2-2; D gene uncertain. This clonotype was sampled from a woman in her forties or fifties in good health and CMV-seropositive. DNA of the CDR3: TGTGCCAGCAGCTTCTATGACTTGAACACCGGGGAGCTGTTTTTT. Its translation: CASSFYDLNTGELFF.